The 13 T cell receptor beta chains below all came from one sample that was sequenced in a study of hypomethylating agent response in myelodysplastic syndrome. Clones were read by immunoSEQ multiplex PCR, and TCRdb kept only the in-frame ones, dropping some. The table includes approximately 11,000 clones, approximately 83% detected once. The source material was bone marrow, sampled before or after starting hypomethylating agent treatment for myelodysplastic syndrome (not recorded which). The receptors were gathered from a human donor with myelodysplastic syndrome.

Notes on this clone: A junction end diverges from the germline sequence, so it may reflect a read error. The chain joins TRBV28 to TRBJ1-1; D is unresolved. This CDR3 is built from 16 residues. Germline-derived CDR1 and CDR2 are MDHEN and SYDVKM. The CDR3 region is CASSFDPDGLKTEAFF. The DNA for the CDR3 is TGTGCCAGCAGTTTTGATCCGGACGGCCTGAAAACTGAAGCTTTCTTT.

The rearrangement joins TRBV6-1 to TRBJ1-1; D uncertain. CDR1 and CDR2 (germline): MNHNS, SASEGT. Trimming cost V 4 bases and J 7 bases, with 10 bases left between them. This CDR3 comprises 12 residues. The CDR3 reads CASSVGRVEAFF. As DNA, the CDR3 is TGTGCCAGCAGTGTGGGGAGGGTTGAAGCTTTCTTT.

The CDR3 DNA reads as TGTGCCAGCACCTTGGGCAGGAGGGGGGGGGTCTACGAGCAGTACTTC. It is translated as CASTLGRRGGVYEQYF. V is TRBV27 and J is TRBJ2-7, with D perhaps TRBD2 (7 bases). Trimming stripped 7 bases from V and 3 bases from J, with 22 bases between. The CDR3 covers 16 residues. In germline, CDR1 is MNHEY, CDR2 SMNVEV (reference sequence).

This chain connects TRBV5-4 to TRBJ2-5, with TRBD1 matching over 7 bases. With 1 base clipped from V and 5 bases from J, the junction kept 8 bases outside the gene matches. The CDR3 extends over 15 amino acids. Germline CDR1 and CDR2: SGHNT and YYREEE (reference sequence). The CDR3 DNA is TGTGCCAGCAGCTTGTCGCAGGGGGTCGGTGAGACCCAGTACTTC. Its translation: CASSLSQGVGETQYF.

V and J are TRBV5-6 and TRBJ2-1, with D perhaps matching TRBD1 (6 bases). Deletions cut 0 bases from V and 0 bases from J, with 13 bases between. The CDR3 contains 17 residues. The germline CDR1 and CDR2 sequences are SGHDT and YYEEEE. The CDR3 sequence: CASSLVQGPSSYNEQFF. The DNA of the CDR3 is TGTGCCAGCAGCTTGGTCCAGGGGCCTAGCTCCTACAATGAGCAGTTCTTC.

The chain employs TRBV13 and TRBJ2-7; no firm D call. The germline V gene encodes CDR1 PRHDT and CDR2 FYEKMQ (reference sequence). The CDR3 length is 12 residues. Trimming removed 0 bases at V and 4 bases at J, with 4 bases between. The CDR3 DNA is TGTGCCAGCAGCTTAGGAAGATACGAGCAGTACTTC. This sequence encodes CASSLGRYEQYF.

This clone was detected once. CDR3 nucleotide sequence: TGCGCCAGCAGCCAAGAGTTGGGACAGGGGGTTGTTGCGCAGTATTTT. This sequence encodes CASSQELGQGVVAQYF. This chain joins TRBV4-1 and TRBJ2-3; 11 positions match TRBD1. Per germline, CDR1 MGHRA and CDR2 YSYEKL. CDR3 length: 16 amino acids. The V gene end was trimmed by 0 bases and the J gene end by 10 bases; junction bases not matched to a gene: 9.

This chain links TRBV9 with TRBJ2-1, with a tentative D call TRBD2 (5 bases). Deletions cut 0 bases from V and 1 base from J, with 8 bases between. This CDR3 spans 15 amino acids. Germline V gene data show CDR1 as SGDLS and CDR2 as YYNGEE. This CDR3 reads CASSVVLDSYNEQFF. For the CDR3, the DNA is TGTGCCAGCAGCGTAGTACTAGATTCCTACAATGAGCAGTTCTTC.

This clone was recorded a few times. CDR3 nucleotides: TGTGCCAGCAGCTTAGAGGCAGGGATCGGCTACACCTTC. The encoded protein is CASSLEAGIGYTF. The chain joins TRBV7-9 to TRBJ1-2; D is possibly TRBD1 (5 bases). V gave up 1 base and J gave up 8 bases, with 11 bases separating them. Germline CDR1 and CDR2: SEHNR and FQNEAQ (reference sequence). The CDR3 totals 13 residues. Together with reference TRBV7-9 and TRBJ1-2, the CDR3 gives the full variable domain: DTGVSQNPRHKITKRGQNVTFRCDPISEHNRLYWYRQTLGQGPEFLTYFQNEAQLEKSRLLSDRFSAERPKGSFSTLEIQRTEQGDSAMYLCASSLEAGIGYTFGSGTRLTVV.

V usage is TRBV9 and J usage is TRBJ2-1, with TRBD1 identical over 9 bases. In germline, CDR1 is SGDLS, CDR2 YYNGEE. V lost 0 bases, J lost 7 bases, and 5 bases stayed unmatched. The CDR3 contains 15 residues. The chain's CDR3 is CASSVGFGTGNEQFF. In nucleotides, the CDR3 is TGTGCCAGCAGCGTAGGTTTCGGGACAGGGAATGAGCAGTTCTTC.

CDR3 nucleotides: TGTGCCAGCAGCCCCAACACCGGGGAGCTGTTTTTT. It encodes CASSPNTGELFF. The V call is TRBV27, the J call TRBJ2-2; D remains unclear. The length of the CDR3 is 12 residues. The V end lost 6 bases, the J end lost 2 bases, and 4 bases lay between the germline ends. The germline gives CDR1 MNHEY, CDR2 SMNVEV (reference sequence).

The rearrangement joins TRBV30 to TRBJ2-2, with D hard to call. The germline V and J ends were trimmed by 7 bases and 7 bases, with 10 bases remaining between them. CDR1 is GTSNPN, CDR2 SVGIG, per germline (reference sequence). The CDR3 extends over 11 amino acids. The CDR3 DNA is TGTGCCTCCCTGGATGGCGGGGAGCTGTTTTTT. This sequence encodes CASLDGGELFF. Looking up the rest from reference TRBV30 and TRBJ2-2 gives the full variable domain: SQTIHQWPATLVQPVGSPLSLECTVEGTSNPNLYWYRQAAGRGLQLLFYSVGIGQISSEVPQNLSASRPQDRQFILSSKKLLLSDSGFYLCASLDGGELFFGEGSRLTVL.

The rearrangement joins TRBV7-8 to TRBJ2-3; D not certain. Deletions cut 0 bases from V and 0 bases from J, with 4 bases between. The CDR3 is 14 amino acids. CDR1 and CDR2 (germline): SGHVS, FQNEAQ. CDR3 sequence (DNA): TGTGCCAGCAGCTTAGCGCAAAGCACAGATACGCAGTATTTT. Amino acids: CASSLAQSTDTQYF. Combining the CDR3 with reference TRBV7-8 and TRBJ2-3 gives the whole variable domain GAGVSQSPRYKVAKRGQDVALRCDPISGHVSLFWYQQALGQGPEFLTYFQNEAQLDKSGLPSDRFFAERPEGSVSTLKIQRTQQEDSAVYLCASSLAQSTDTQYFGPGTRLTVL.